These 30 T cell receptor beta chains share one sample of origin, sequenced in a study of blood T cell repertoires in COVID-19. Sequencing used immunoSEQ multiplex PCR; TCRdb keeps in-frame clones, though not all of them. This repertoire shows under 300,000 clones, approximately 91% found once; its top ten account for 2% to 2.5%. Sequences were obtained from peripheral blood. The receptors shown here come from a man in his fifties or sixties with acute or convalescent COVID-19.

The V gene is TRBV3-1 (or the pseudogene TRBV3-2), the J gene TRBJ2-5; D is perhaps TRBD2 (7 bases). V dropped 5 bases and J dropped 5 bases, with 12 bases sitting between them. CDR3 length equals 13 residues. Germline CDR1 LGHDT, CDR2 YNNKEL (reference sequence). CDR3 loop: CASSGGGEETQYF. CDR3 sequence (DNA): TGTGCCAGCAGCGGGGGGGGCGAGGAGACCCAGTACTTC.

Concerning this clone itself: Mismatch with germline at one junction end may stem from a read error. This chain links TRBV6-5 with TRBJ1-3; TRBD1 matches at 7 bases. The germline V gene has CDR1 MNHEY and CDR2 SVGAGI. CDR3 size: 14 residues. CDR3 coding DNA: TGTGCCAGCAGTTACGCGAGACAGGGTAGCTACTTAGTTTTT. Translation: CASSYARQGSYLVF.

The chain has TRBV5-4 and TRBJ1-3; unclear D gene. The CDR3 runs to 12 residues. Germline lookup yields CDR1 SGHNT and CDR2 YYREEE (reference sequence). V lost 3 bases and J 4 bases, leaving 5 bases between the germline ends. CDR3 nucleotides: TGTGCCAGCAGCTCTCCGGGAAACACCATATATTTT. It codes for CASSSPGNTIYF.

The V gene is TRBV19, the J gene TRBJ2-7; 7 nucleotides line up with TRBD2. V shed 5 bases and J 2 bases; nucleotides not matched to a gene: 9. The CDR3 has 15 amino acids. Germline V lookup: CDR1 LNHDA, CDR2 SQIVND (reference sequence). CDR3 protein: CASSLGGTYPYEQYF. Written as DNA, the CDR3 is TGTGCCAGTAGTCTGGGGGGGACGTACCCCTACGAGCAGTACTTC.

The chain employs TRBV7-3 and TRBJ1-1; D gene ambiguous. Germline assignment: CDR1 SGHTA and CDR2 FQGTGA. V was clipped by 11 bases and J by 3 bases, with 13 bases between them. The CDR3 is 12 amino acids. CDR3 sequence (DNA): TGTGCCGCACGGCGGGAGGACACTGAAGCTTTCTTT. This gives the protein CAARREDTEAFF. Together with reference TRBV7-3 and TRBJ1-1, the CDR3 gives the full variable domain: GAGVSQTPSNKVTEKGKYVELRCDPISGHTALYWYRQSLGQGPEFLIYFQGTGAADDSGLPNDRFFAVRPEGSVSTLKIQRTERGDSAVYLCAARREDTEAFFGQGTRLTVV.

V gene TRBV5-1 combines with J gene TRBJ1-3, with a tentative D call TRBD1 (6 bases). From germline, CDR1 is SGHRS and CDR2 YFSETQ. Trimming stripped 2 bases from V and 1 base from J, with 13 bases between. The CDR3 loop spans 16 amino acids. The CDR3 region has the DNA TGCGCCAGCAGCTTAGGGACAATAAGGTCTGGAAACACCATATATTTT. It specifies CASSLGTIRSGNTIYF.

The chain employs TRBV9 and TRBJ2-2, with D possibly matching TRBD1 (6 bases). With 2 bases removed from V and 0 bases from J, the gap between germline ends came to 11 bases. The CDR3 contains 16 residues. Germline V lookup: CDR1 SGDLS, CDR2 YYNGEE. CDR3 sequence reads: CASSVRQDPNTGELFF. CDR3 bases: TGTGCCAGCAGCGTCAGACAGGATCCGAACACCGGGGAGCTGTTTTTT.

With regard to this clone: At one end the junction does not follow the germline gene, possibly because of a read error. The chain has TRBV6-5 and TRBJ2-7, with a weak D call TRBD2 (7 bases). Germline CDR1 is MNHEY and CDR2 is SVGAGI. The CDR3 has 15 residues. CDR3 DNA sequence: TGTGCCAGCAGTCTACTGGGGGGCGCGGGGGTTCGACTCATCTTC. This translates into CASSLLGGAGVRLIF.

The gene calls are TRBV27 and TRBJ2-7; 11 nucleotides line up with TRBD1. Germline lookup yields CDR1 MNHEY and CDR2 SMNVEV (reference sequence). After removal of 6 bases from V and 1 base from J, the junction contained 8 bases not matched to a gene. CDR3 length equals 16 residues. This CDR3 reads CASSLTGTGGSYEQYF. The CDR3 bases are TGTGCCAGCAGCCTAACCGGGACAGGGGGTTCCTACGAGCAGTACTTC.

The chain uses TRBV5-1 and TRBJ2-7, with TRBD2 identical over 10 bases. The germline CDR1 and CDR2 sequences are SGHRS and YFSETQ. The CDR3 extends over 14 amino acids. Trimming removed 2 bases from V and 3 bases from J; junction bases left unmatched: 2. The CDR3: CASSLLAGIYEQYF. Here the CDR3 DNA reads TGCGCCAGCAGCTTACTAGCGGGGATCTACGAGCAGTACTTC.

The rearrangement joins TRBV12-5 to TRBJ2-7, with 9 bases identical to TRBD1. Looked up from germline, CDR1 is LGHNT and CDR2 is FRNRAP. The length of the CDR3 is 16 residues. J was trimmed by 3 bases and V by 1 base; bases with no gene match: 7. This chain's CDR3 is CASGLAPGTGLYEQYF. The CDR3 bases are TGTGCTAGTGGTTTGGCCCCCGGGACAGGGCTCTACGAGCAGTACTTC.

The chain combines TRBV19 with TRBJ1-4, with 7 bases fitting TRBD1. CDR1 is LNHDA and CDR2 is SQIVND in the germline V gene (reference sequence). The CDR3 is made up of 13 amino acids. The junction had 7 bases not matched to a gene; V was cut back by 11 bases and J by 4 bases. The CDR3 DNA follows: TGTGCCTCGAGGGGGCAGAGTAATGAAAAACTGTTTTTT. It specifies CASRGQSNEKLFF.

The chain recombines TRBV30 with TRBJ2-5, with TRBD2 matching 9 bases. Germline values: CDR1 GTSNPN, CDR2 SVGIG (reference sequence). The CDR3 totals 14 residues. Germline trimming cut 3 bases from V and 5 bases from J; bases unmatched to any gene: 7. The CDR3 DNA reads as TGTGCCTGGAGCCCCCGTGCGGGGGGGGAGACCCAGTACTTC. Encoded protein: CAWSPRAGGETQYF.

The chain couples TRBV5-1 to TRBJ2-7, with 10 bases lining up with TRBD1. The V gene end was trimmed by 4 bases and the J gene end by 6 bases; junction bases not matched to a gene: 10. The germline V gene encodes CDR1 SGHRS and CDR2 YFSETQ. This CDR3 comprises 15 residues. The chain's CDR3 is CASSHDRGQFGEQYF. The CDR3 DNA reads TGCGCCAGCAGCCACGACAGGGGGCAGTTCGGCGAGCAGTACTTC.

The V call is TRBV7-8, the J call TRBJ1-3; tentatively, D is TRBD1 (5 bases). Germline assignment: CDR1 SGHVS and CDR2 FQNEAQ. CDR3 length equals 17 residues. V lost 1 base and J lost 1, with 14 bases in between. CDR3 sequence reads: CASSLGRRGVSGNTIYF. The CDR3 DNA sequence: TGTGCCAGCAGCTTAGGCCGCCGGGGGGTATCTGGAAACACCATATATTTT.

This clone came up once. The rearrangement joins TRBV5-5 to TRBJ2-3; no clear D. V shed 4 bases and J shed 0 bases, with 6 bases lying between them. Germline V gene sequence: CDR1 SGHKS, CDR2 YYEKEE (reference sequence). The CDR3 is made up of 13 amino acids. CDR3 sequence reads: CASSPGSTDTQYF. The CDR3 DNA reads as TGTGCCAGCAGCCCCGGGAGCACAGATACGCAGTATTTT.

The genes are TRBV24-1 and TRBJ2-1; 7 bases align to TRBD1. The germline V gene has CDR1 KGHDR and CDR2 SFDVKD. With V trimmed by 12 bases and J by 2 bases, 6 bases remained unmatched. This CDR3 spans 13 amino acids. The CDR3 nucleotides read TGTGCCCCCGCCGGGACAGCCTACAATGAGCAGTTCTTC. As protein: CAPAGTAYNEQFF.

The count of this clone is one. This rearrangement joins TRBV6-6 to TRBJ2-1, with TRBD2 identical over 10 bases. The CDR3 is 15 amino acids. CDR1 and CDR2 from the germline V gene are MNHNY and SVGAGI (reference sequence). J lost 9 bases, V lost 2 bases, and 7 bases had no gene match. The CDR3 DNA follows: TGTGCCAGCAGTTACGGAGCGGGGGGGCCGAGTGAGCAGTTCTTC. Its translation is CASSYGAGGPSEQFF.

The V call is TRBV19, the J call TRBJ1-2; possible D gene TRBD1, 5 bases. CDR3 length: 12 amino acids. Germline-derived CDR1 and CDR2 are LNHDA and SQIVND (reference sequence). Between the trimmed V and J ends, which lost 10 bases and 3 bases, there was a span of 12 bases. The CDR3 DNA is TGTGCCACCTCCAGGGAGGACTATGGCTACACCTTC. It is translated as CATSREDYGYTF.

This clone was counted once. The V call is TRBV11-3, the J call TRBJ2-7, with D perhaps matching TRBD1 (5 bases). The germline CDR1 and CDR2 sequences are SGHNT and YENEEA. V was pared by 4 bases and J by 6 bases, with 10 bases between. This CDR3 region has 12 residues. The CDR3 loop is CASSSRVGEQYF. The CDR3 DNA follows: TGTGCCAGCAGCTCCAGGGTCGGCGAGCAGTACTTC.

V is TRBV6-6 and J is TRBJ1-1, with a possible D match to TRBD1 (6 bases). CDR1 is MNHNY, CDR2 SVGAGI, per germline (reference sequence). The CDR3 consists of 17 residues. V shed 5 bases and J shed 2 bases, with 21 bases lying between them. Here the CDR3 DNA reads TGTGCCAGCAGTCGATCCCCACAGGGTGGGTATAACACTGAAGCTTTCTTT. This codes for CASSRSPQGGYNTEAFF.

This chain uses TRBV30 with TRBJ2-3; D perhaps matches TRBD2 (6 bases). Looked up from germline, CDR1 is GTSNPN and CDR2 is SVGIG (reference sequence). Trimming took off 3 bases at V and 4 bases at J, with 17 bases between the two ends. The CDR3 runs 15 residues. The CDR3 DNA sequence: TGTGCCTGGAGCCCGGGAGACAGAGACTCAGATACGCAGTATTTT. Its protein product is CAWSPGDRDSDTQYF.

The V gene is TRBV5-1, the J gene TRBJ2-1; 10 bases map to TRBD1. V gave up 4 bases and J gave up 6 bases; unmatched junction bases: 7. Germline CDR1 and CDR2: SGHRS and YFSETQ. There are 15 residues in the CDR3. The CDR3: CASSPRQGAGNEQFF. The CDR3 DNA follows: TGCGCCAGCAGCCCCAGACAGGGGGCTGGCAATGAGCAGTTCTTC. Using reference TRBV5-1 and TRBJ2-1 for the parts outside the CDR3, the full variable domain is KAGVTQTPRYLIKTRGQQVTLSCSPISGHRSVSWYQQTPGQGLQFLFEYFSETQRNKGNFPGRFSGRQFSNSRSEMNVSTLELGDSALYLCASSPRQGAGNEQFFGPGTRLTVL.

V is TRBV19 and J is TRBJ1-5; 10 bases are a match to TRBD1. Losses at the gene ends were 6 bases for V and 3 bases for J; bases not matched to a gene: 8. This CDR3 is 16 amino acids long. Germline V gives CDR1 LNHDA, CDR2 SQIVND (reference sequence). The CDR3 DNA reads as TGTGCCAGTAGCCTAGGACAGGGGGGTTTCAATCAGCCCCAGCATTTT. Translating it yields CASSLGQGGFNQPQHF.

The rearrangement uses TRBV10-3 and TRBJ1-2; D might be TRBD1 (5 bases). Germline values: CDR1 ENHRY, CDR2 SYGVKD. Between the trimmed V and J ends, which lost 7 bases and 7 bases, there was a span of 16 bases. The CDR3 runs to 13 residues. CDR3 loop: CAITVDREGGYTF. In DNA form, the CDR3 reads TGTGCCATCACCGTAGACAGAGAAGGTGGCTACACCTTC.

This chain joins TRBV7-9 and TRBJ1-2; TRBD1 is a possible D gene (5 bases). Trimming shortened V by 4 bases and J by 4 bases, and 19 bases separated the two germline ends. CDR3 size: 16 residues. Germline assignment: CDR1 SEHNR and CDR2 FQNEAQ (reference sequence). As DNA, the CDR3 is TGTGCCAGCAGCTCCCAGGGTGGCGGAGATATCTATGGCTACACCTTC. Amino acid sequence: CASSSQGGGDIYGYTF.

The chain combines TRBV5-1 with TRBJ1-1; D is unclear. Germline CDR1 is SGHRS and CDR2 is YFSETQ. V lost 2 bases, J lost 7 bases, and 15 bases lay in between. The CDR3 sequence is 14 residues long. The CDR3 sequence is CASSFSVGGSEAFF. CDR3 DNA: TGCGCCAGCAGCTTTTCCGTCGGCGGGAGTGAAGCTTTCTTT.

V usage is TRBV6-2 or TRBV6-3 and J usage is TRBJ1-5; no reliable D call. CDR3 length: 16 residues. Trimming left V 1 base short and J 1 base short, with 11 bases between. The germline gives CDR1 MNHEY, CDR2 SVGEGT. In DNA, the CDR3 is TGTGCCAGCAGTTACTTTGAGACAATCAGCAATCAGCCCCAGCATTTT. It translates to CASSYFETISNQPQHF.

The V and J genes are TRBV6-1 and TRBJ1-2; D might be TRBD1 (5 bases). The ends were cut back, 1 base at V and 6 bases at J, with 12 bases in the middle. The CDR3 is made up of 14 amino acids. The germline V gene encodes CDR1 MNHNS and CDR2 SASEGT. CDR3 amino acids: CASSEGGSFHGYTF. The CDR3 region has the DNA TGTGCCAGCAGTGAAGGGGGCTCATTCCATGGCTACACCTTC.

The gene calls are TRBV25-1 and TRBJ2-2; unclear D gene. Per the germline V gene, CDR1 is MGHDK and CDR2 is SYGVNS. CDR3 length: 12 residues. V lost 1 base, J lost 7 bases, and 4 bases lay in between. CDR3 sequence: CASSESVGELFF. In nucleotides, the CDR3 is TGTGCCAGCAGTGAATCAGTCGGGGAGCTGTTTTTT. The full variable domain, with the rest looked up from reference TRBV25-1 and TRBJ2-2, is EADIYQTPRYLVIGTGKKITLECSQTMGHDKMYWYQQDPGMELHLIHYSYGVNSTEKGDLSSESTVSRIRTEHFPLTLESARPSHTSQYLCASSESVGELFFGEGSRLTVL.